This T cell receptor (beta chain) was profiled in a study of blood T cell repertoires in COVID-19. TCRdb's table, derived via immunoSEQ multiplex PCR, lists solely in-frame clones and lacks some. The repertoire includes 250,000 to 350,000 clones, approximately 85% of them detected once, and 0.87% sits in the top ten. CDR3 size: 15 residues. J gave up 7 bases and V 5 bases, and 9 bases lay outside the gene matches. Germline V gene sequence: CDR1 MDHEN, CDR2 SYDVKM. This chain uses TRBV28 with TRBJ2-1; 9 bases map to TRBD1. The clonotype was recovered from a human donor with COVID-19, enrolled during active disease. The donor label of this sample is uncertain. The sample was peripheral blood. CDR3 sequence (DNA): TGTGCCAGCAGTCCTCAAGGACAGGGGTTGAATGAGCAGTTCTTC. This gives the protein CASSPQGQGLNEQFF. The full variable domain, rest sourced from reference TRBV28 and TRBJ2-1, is DVKVTQSSRYLVKRTGEKVFLECVQDMDHENMFWYRQDPGLGLRLIYFSYDVKMKEKGDIPEGYSVSREKKERFSLILESASTNQTSMYLCASSPQGQGLNEQFFGPGTRLTVL.